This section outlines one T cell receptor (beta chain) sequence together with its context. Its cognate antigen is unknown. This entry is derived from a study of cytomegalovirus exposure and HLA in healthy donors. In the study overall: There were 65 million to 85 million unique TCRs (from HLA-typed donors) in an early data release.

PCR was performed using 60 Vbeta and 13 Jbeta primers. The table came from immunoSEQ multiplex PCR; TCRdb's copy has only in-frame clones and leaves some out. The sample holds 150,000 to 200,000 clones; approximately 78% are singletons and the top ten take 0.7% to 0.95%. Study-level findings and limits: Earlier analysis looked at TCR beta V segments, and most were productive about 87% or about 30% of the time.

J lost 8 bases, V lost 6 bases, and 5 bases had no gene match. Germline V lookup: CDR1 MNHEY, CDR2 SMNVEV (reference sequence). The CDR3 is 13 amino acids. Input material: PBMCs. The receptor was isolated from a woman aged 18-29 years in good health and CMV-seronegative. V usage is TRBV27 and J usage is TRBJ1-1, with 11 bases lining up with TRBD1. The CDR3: CASSLDRGQEAFF. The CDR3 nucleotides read TGTGCCAGCAGCCTGGACAGGGGGCAGGAAGCTTTCTTT.